This T cell receptor (beta chain) originates from a study of STAT3 mutations in large granular lymphocyte leukemia (dated by TCRdb to about 2019). A note on the overall study: Canonical activating STAT3 mutations were detected in roughly half of the longitudinally sequenced T-LGLL patients. Over half of the T-LGLL patients were given one or more immunosuppressive therapy regimens, and around 40% of those treated had a hematologic response. As controls, the study also included longitudinal sequencing of two patients with natural killer LGL leukemia. To reconstruct clonal hierarchy and dynamics, serial deep sequencing of TCRbeta CDR3 and STAT3 was performed in patients with T-cell large granular lymphocyte leukemia. From an initial cohort of roughly 190 LGL patients, about 17 representative T-LGLL cases were picked for longitudinal TCRbeta and STAT3 sequencing. For each patient, sequencing was performed at an average of approximately 4 time points, with a range of 2 to 8 samplings.

Points on this clone: Its cognate antigen has yet to be identified. One base away there is no much larger clone; base qualities are not given.

CDR1 is given as SGHRS and CDR2 as YFSETQ, both from the germline V gene. Between the V and J ends, shortened by 3 bases and 1 base respectively, the junction contains 13 bases. Spanning cysteine to phenylalanine, the CDR3 consists of 15 amino acids. Of all the DNA, just the CDR3 is kept, 45 bases in frame from base 1. DNA was extracted from blood mononuclear cells, and the same DNA was used for both TCR and STAT3 sequencing. Results and caveats for the whole study, not just this receptor: Every T-LGLL patient showed at least one immunodominant TCRbeta clonotype, and about half showed multiple immunodominant subclonotypes. Persisting codominant clonotypes in some patients meant a small but highly pathogenic clone may have been missed. TCR clonotype switching after therapy was seen in about 30% of the 18 patients, with all newly emerging clones being STAT3 wild type. Several patients had a dominant TCR clone burden greater than the STAT3 mutant burden, which suggests that the STAT3 mutation arose secondarily within a clone that had already expanded. Because no samples were available when a clone first appeared, clonal expansion was inferred from samplings taken at other points. Variable intervals between samplings and differing treatment regimens complicated linking therapy response to changes in TCR clonal burden.

An Illumina MiSeq was used to sequence the TCRbeta libraries, yielding an average of approximately 41,000 productive templates per sample. The immunoSEQ assay, which uses multiplex PCR amplification, was used to generate TCRbeta CDR3 libraries. The study's processing was this. Following a previously defined approach, repertoire diversity was calculated, and values close to 0 point to extremely monoclonal samples. TCRdb retrieved this table from immuneACCESS and kept in-frame rearrangements only. Not all clones are present; in checked studies, unresolved V genes account for under half, and no reason is known for the remainder. V, J and clone size reflect that table, while D and trimming were determined from the DNA. This sample gives about 10,000 clones in total; 88% of them show up just once. Of the sample, around two fifths is held by the ten largest clones.

The chain couples TRBV5-1 to TRBJ1-1; the D gene cannot be resolved reliably. The TCR sequence derives from a man aged 60 to 69 with T-cell large granular lymphocyte leukemia. Some clones in this sample may be carry-over from other donors' samples. The age is the age at diagnosis. The sample taken for sequencing was peripheral blood mononuclear cells. Here is the DNA: TGCGCCAGCAGCTCCCGGGGAAGTCAGAACACTGAAGCTTTCTTT. Its translation is CASSSRGSQNTEAFF.